This T cell receptor (beta chain) was profiled in a study of shared clonotypes between healthy human individuals. Subsets obtained from CD4+ cells comprised CD45RA+ naive and CD45RA-negative memory cells. The assay was immunoSEQ multiplex PCR, and TCRdb's table has in-frame clones only and misses some. The data show 2 million to 2.5 million clones, 90% to 95% seen once. Notes on this clone: As yet, its antigen is unknown.

J lost 3 bases, V lost 0 bases, and 3 bases had no gene match. Germline V lookup: CDR1 KGHSH, CDR2 LQKENI. This CDR3 comprises 15 residues. Study conclusions and caveats: Generation probabilities of non-shared clonotypes were lower (relative to those shared by all four donors). Naive subsets generally had larger estimated richness than memory subsets.

This clonotype was obtained from a man between 18 and 35 years old in good health. This chain uses TRBV18 with TRBJ2-3; 7 bases map to TRBD1. The material sequenced was naive CD4+ T cells sorted from blood. Subset meaning: CD45RA+ positively selected. CDR3 DNA sequence: TGTGCCAGCTCACCACCTCACAGGGGTACAGATACGCAGTATTTT. As protein: CASSPPHRGTDTQYF.